This entry features one TCR beta chain sequence. The sample is drawn from a study of technical replicates of blood from a few donors. TCRdb's copy holds only in-frame clones and misses some; the assay was immunoSEQ multiplex PCR. The table records tens of thousands of clones, 90% to 95% of them present only once. The length of the CDR3 is 15 residues. The ends lost 2 bases at V and 8 bases at J; junction bases unmatched: 9. CDR1 is ENHRY and CDR2 is SYGVKD in the germline V gene. The clonotype originates from a human donor in good health. Specimen: T cells isolated from PBMCs. This chain connects TRBV10-3 to TRBJ2-3, with TRBD1 identical over 8 bases. The CDR3 here is CAISEGGQVPGTQYF. CDR3 coding DNA: TGTGCCATCAGTGAGGGGGGACAGGTCCCCGGTACGCAGTATTTT.